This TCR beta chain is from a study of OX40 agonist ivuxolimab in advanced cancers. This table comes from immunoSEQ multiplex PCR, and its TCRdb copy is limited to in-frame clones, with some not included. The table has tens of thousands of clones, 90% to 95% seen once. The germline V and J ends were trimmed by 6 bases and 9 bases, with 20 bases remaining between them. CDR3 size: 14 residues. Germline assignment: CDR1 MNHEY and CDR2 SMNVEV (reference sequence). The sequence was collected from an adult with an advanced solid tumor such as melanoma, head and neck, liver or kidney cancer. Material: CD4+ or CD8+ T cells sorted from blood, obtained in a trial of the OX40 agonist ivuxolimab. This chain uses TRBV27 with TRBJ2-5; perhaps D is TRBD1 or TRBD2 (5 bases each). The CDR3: CASRTQGWTGAQYF. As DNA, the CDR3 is TGTGCCAGCAGAACCCAGGGTTGGACTGGAGCCCAGTACTTC.